This T cell receptor beta chain is drawn from a study of response to subunit inactivated influenza vaccine. Whole-study findings and limits: After each seasonal influenza vaccination, few new T cells are recruited, the authors suggested.

TCRdb independently ran MiXCR on the RT-PCR reads; one entry per CDR3 protein. The sample carries approximately 480,000 distinct CDR3 sequences, about a tenth recorded once. This clonotype was counted at least ten times. Its antigen is unidentified. From germline, CDR1 is SQVTM and CDR2 ANQGSEA. With 5 bases removed from V and 0 bases from J, the gap between germline ends came to 7 bases. The CDR3 contains 12 residues. This sequence joins TRBV29-1 and TRBJ1-1; D remains unclear. The receptor was isolated from a man in his fifties or sixties who received an inactivated influenza vaccine. Specimen: PBMCs from blood, collected about 6 weeks after vaccination. The DNA of the CDR3 is TGCAGCGTTTTCAGTTTGAACACTGAAGCTTTCTTT. Translating it yields CSVFSLNTEAFF.